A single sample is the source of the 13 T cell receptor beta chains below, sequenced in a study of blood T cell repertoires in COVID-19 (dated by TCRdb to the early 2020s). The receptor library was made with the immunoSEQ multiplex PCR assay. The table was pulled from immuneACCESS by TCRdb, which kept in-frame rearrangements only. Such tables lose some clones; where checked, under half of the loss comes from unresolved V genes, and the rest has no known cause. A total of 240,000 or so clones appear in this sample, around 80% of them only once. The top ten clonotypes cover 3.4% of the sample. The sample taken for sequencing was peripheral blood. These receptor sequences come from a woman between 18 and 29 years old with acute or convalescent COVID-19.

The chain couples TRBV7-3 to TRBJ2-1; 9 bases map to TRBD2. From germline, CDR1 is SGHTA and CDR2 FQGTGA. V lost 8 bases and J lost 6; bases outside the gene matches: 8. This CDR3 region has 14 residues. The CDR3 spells CASGVAGVGNEQFF. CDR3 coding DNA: TGTGCCAGCGGGGTAGCGGGAGTTGGCAATGAGCAGTTCTTC.

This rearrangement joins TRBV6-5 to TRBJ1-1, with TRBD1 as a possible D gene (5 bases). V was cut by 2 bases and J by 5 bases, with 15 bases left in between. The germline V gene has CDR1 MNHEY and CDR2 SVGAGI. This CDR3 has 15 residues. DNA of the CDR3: TGTGCCAGCAGTTACAGTTCCCCAGGGCAAACTGAAGCTTTCTTT. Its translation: CASSYSSPGQTEAFF.

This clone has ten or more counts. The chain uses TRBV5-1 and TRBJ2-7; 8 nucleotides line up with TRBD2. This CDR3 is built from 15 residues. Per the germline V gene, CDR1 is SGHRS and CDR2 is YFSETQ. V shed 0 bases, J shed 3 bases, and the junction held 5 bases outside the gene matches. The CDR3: CASSLVSGNIYEQYF. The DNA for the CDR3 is TGCGCCAGCAGCTTGGTTAGCGGGAATATCTACGAGCAGTACTTC.

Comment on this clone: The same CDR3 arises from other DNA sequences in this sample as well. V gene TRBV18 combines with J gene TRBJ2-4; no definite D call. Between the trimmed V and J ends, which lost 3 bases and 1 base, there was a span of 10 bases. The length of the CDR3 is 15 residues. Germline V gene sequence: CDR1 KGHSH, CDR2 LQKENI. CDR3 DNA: TGTGCCAGCTCACCCCCCTCAGTCGCCAAAAACATTCAGTACTTC. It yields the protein CASSPPSVAKNIQYF. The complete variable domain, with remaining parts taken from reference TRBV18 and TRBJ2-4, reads NAGVMQNPRHLVRRRGQEARLRCSPMKGHSHVYWYRQLPEEGLKFMVYLQKENIIDESGMPKERFSAEFPKEGPSILRIQQVVRGDSAAYFCASSPPSVAKNIQYFGAGTRLSVL.

The CDR3 coding sequence is TGTGCCAGCAGTGATAGAACTTTGACCGGGGAGCTGTTTTTT. Amino acid sequence: CASSDRTLTGELFF. The rearrangement links TRBV2 to TRBJ2-2; unclear D gene. V lost 3 bases to trimming and J lost 5 bases, with 10 bases between them. The germline V gene encodes CDR1 SNHLY and CDR2 FYNNEI. The CDR3 spans 14 residues.

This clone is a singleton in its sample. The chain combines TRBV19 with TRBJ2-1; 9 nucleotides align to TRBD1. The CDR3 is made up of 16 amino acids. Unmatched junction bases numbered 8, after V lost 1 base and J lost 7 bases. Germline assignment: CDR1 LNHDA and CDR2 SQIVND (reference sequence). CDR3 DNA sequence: TGTGCCAGTAGTATAGGTGGGGGACAGGGAAAGAATGAGCAGTTCTTC. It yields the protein CASSIGGGQGKNEQFF. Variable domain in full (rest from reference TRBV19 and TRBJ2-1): DGGITQSPKYLFRKEGQNVTLSCEQNLNHDAMYWYRQDPGQGLRLIYYSQIVNDFQKGDIAEGYSVSREKKESFPLTVTSAQKNPTAFYLCASSIGGGQGKNEQFFGPGTRLTVL.

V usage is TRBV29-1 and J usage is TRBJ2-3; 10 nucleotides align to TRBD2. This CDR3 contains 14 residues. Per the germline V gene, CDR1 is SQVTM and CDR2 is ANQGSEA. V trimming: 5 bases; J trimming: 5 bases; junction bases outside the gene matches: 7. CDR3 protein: CSVKLAGLGDTQYF. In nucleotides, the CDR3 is TGCAGCGTTAAACTAGCGGGATTGGGAGATACGCAGTATTTT.

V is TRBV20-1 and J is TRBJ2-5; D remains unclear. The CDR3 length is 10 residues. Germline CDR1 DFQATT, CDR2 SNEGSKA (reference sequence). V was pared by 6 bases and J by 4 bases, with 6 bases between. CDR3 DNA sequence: TGCAGTGCGACAACAGAGACCCAGTACTTC. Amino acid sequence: CSATTETQYF.

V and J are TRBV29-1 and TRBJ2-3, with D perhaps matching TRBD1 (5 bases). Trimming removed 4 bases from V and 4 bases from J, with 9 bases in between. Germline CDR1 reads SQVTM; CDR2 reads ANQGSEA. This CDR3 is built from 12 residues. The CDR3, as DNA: TGCAGCGTTGTCGTGGGGCCAGATACGCAGTATTTT. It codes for CSVVVGPDTQYF.

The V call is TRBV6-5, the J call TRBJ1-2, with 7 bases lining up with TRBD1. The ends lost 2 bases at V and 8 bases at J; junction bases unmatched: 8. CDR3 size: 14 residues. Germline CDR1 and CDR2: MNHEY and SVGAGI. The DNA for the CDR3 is TGTGCCAGCAGTTACGGAGGGGGCGTTGGGGGCTACACCTTC. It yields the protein CASSYGGGVGGYTF.

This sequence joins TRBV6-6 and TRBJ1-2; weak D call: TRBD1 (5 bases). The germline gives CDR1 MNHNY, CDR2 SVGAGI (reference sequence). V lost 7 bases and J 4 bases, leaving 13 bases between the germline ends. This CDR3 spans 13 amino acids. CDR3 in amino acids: CASNRGEGYGYTF. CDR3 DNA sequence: TGTGCCAGCAACCGGGGGGAGGGCTATGGCTACACCTTC.

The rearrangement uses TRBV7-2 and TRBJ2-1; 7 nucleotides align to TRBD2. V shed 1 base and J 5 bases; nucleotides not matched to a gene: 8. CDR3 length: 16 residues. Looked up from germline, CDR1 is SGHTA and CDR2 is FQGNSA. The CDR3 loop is CASSLGGGVAHNEQFF. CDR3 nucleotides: TGTGCCAGCAGCTTAGGCGGGGGAGTGGCCCACAATGAGCAGTTCTTC.

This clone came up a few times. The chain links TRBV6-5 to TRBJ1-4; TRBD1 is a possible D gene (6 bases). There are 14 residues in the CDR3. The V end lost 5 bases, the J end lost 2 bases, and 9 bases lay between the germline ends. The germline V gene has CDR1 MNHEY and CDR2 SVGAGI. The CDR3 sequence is CASSPGVTNEKLFF. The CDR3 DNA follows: TGTGCCAGCAGTCCAGGGGTTACTAATGAAAAACTGTTTTTT.